This entry describes one T cell receptor (beta chain). Its antigen remains unknown. Unique molecular identifiers tagged the TCR beta cDNA libraries. Each CDR3 protein is one row after TCRdb ran MiXCR on the PCR reads. The repertoire holds hundreds of thousands of distinct CDR3 sequences, with 25% to 30% as singletons. This CDR3 is 15 amino acids long. The V segment lost 1 base and the J segment 4 bases; nucleotides outside the gene matches: 7. Looked up from germline, CDR1 is DFQATT and CDR2 is SNEGSKA (reference sequence). The sample comes from a study of post-analysis software for immune sequencing data. Study outcomes and limitations: Compared with controls, patients had more of roughly five TRBV segments, including TRBV5-6, TRBV5-1 and TRBV20-1.

The V gene is TRBV20-1, the J gene TRBJ2-1, with 7 positions matching TRBD2. Sequenced material: blood. The sequence derives from a girl aged 5 to 17 with multiple sclerosis. The CDR3 nucleotides read TGCAGTGCTAGAGGGCAGCGGGGCGATTACAATGAGCAGTTCTTC. Protein sequence: CSARGQRGDYNEQFF.